These 28 T cell receptor beta chains were all obtained from the same sample, sequenced in a study of T cell responses to AZD1222 COVID-19 vaccine. Measured with immunoSEQ multiplex PCR; TCRdb has only the in-frame clones, and not every one. The sample includes approximately 57,000 clones, approximately 86% of them seen just once. Here the sequenced sample was peripheral blood, taken on day 0 of AZD1222 vaccination. These receptor sequences come from an adult in good health.

The chain employs TRBV30 and TRBJ2-5; D tentatively reads TRBD1 or TRBD2 (5 bases each). V was cut by 2 bases and J by 5 bases, with 12 bases left in between. Germline CDR1 GTSNPN, CDR2 SVGIG (reference sequence). This CDR3 region has 13 residues. CDR3 DNA: TGTGCCTGGAGTCCCGGGGCGCGGGAGACCCAGTACTTC. This codes for CAWSPGARETQYF.

This clone was detected once. This rearrangement joins TRBV5-1 to TRBJ2-3; D perhaps matches TRBD1 (6 bases). The CDR3 sequence is 16 residues long. V was trimmed by 2 bases and J by 2 bases, leaving 15 bases between them. CDR1 and CDR2 from the germline V gene are SGHRS and YFSETQ. This CDR3 is CASSLSQGYPTDTQYF. CDR3 DNA: TGCGCCAGCAGCTTATCACAGGGTTACCCCACAGATACGCAGTATTTT.

The V call is TRBV19, the J call TRBJ1-5; D unclear. V lost 0 bases, J lost 6 bases, and 12 bases lay in between. CDR3 length: 15 amino acids. In germline, CDR1 is LNHDA, CDR2 SQIVND (reference sequence). CDR3 in amino acids: CASSIDPLVGQPQHF. CDR3 nucleotide sequence: TGTGCCAGTAGTATAGATCCTTTGGTGGGTCAGCCCCAGCATTTT.

This clone was recorded once. The V call is TRBV4-2, the J call TRBJ2-2; TRBD2 matches 7 bases. This CDR3 contains 15 residues. The junction had 6 bases not matched to a gene; V was cut back by 8 bases and J by 0 bases. Germline V gives CDR1 LGHNA, CDR2 YNFKEQ. The DNA of the CDR3 is TGTGCCAGCGGCGGGGGATATTCGAACACCGGGGAGCTGTTTTTT. Encoded protein: CASGGGYSNTGELFF.

The J gene is TRBJ2-7, the V gene TRBV14, with D unresolved. This CDR3 contains 15 residues. Looked up from germline, CDR1 is SGHDN and CDR2 is FVKESK. V was pared by 1 base and J by 2 bases, with 12 bases between. Here the CDR3 reads CASSQVPGVAYEQYF. CDR3 in DNA: TGTGCCAGCAGCCAAGTTCCTGGGGTCGCCTACGAGCAGTACTTC.

The chain recombines TRBV10-3 with TRBJ1-1; no clear D gene. This CDR3 is built from 13 residues. Trimming left V 2 bases short and J 10 bases short, with 14 bases between. Germline values: CDR1 ENHRY, CDR2 SYGVKD. DNA of the CDR3: TGTGCCATCAGTGAGCTTACCGGGGAGGGAGCTTTCTTT. Translating gives CAISELTGEGAFF.

The J gene is TRBJ2-1, the V gene TRBV4-2; 8 bases fit TRBD1. CDR1 is LGHNA and CDR2 is YNFKEQ in the germline V gene. The CDR3 totals 16 residues. The V gene end was trimmed by 1 base and the J gene end by 5 bases; junction bases not matched to a gene: 7. CDR3 in DNA: TGTGCCAGCAGCCAAGGGACAGGGCTGGTCGACAATGAGCAGTTCTTC. Its protein product is CASSQGTGLVDNEQFF.

V and J are TRBV6-6 and TRBJ2-7; D unclear. V dropped 3 bases and J dropped 1 base, with 13 bases sitting between them. This CDR3 has 15 residues. CDR1 and CDR2 (germline): MNHNY, SVGAGI (reference sequence). In DNA, the CDR3 is TGTGCCAGCAGTTATAGTGGCGAACAGTCCTACGAGCAGTACTTC. This codes for CASSYSGEQSYEQYF.

This chain links TRBV6-4 with TRBJ1-1; 8 nucleotides match TRBD1. V was clipped by 11 bases and J by 5 bases; unmatched bases: 10. The CDR3 runs 13 residues. CDR1 is MRHNA, CDR2 SNTAGT, per germline. As DNA, the CDR3 is TGTGCCCCTTATACAGGGGGACCGACTGAAGCTTTCTTT. As protein: CAPYTGGPTEAFF.

This sequence joins TRBV5-4 and TRBJ2-7, with TRBD2 matching over 11 bases. This CDR3 has 14 amino acids. Per the germline V gene, CDR1 is SGHNT and CDR2 is YYREEE (reference sequence). V lost 7 bases, J lost 0 bases, and 3 bases stayed unmatched. CDR3 loop: CASGLAGGSYEQYF. CDR3 bases: TGTGCCAGCGGCCTAGCGGGAGGCTCCTACGAGCAGTACTTC.

The rearrangement uses TRBV14 and TRBJ2-1; 13 bases are shared with TRBD2. The CDR3 consists of 17 residues. In germline, CDR1 is SGHDN, CDR2 FVKESK. V lost 0 bases to trimming and J lost 8 bases; unmatched junction nucleotides: 7. The CDR3 DNA reads TGTGCCAGCAGCCAAGATTACGGACTAGCGGGAGTTTATGAGCAGTTCTTC. It codes for CASSQDYGLAGVYEQFF.

The chain combines TRBV20-1 with TRBJ2-1; D possibly corresponds to TRBD1 (5 bases). The length of the CDR3 is 10 residues. Germline V lookup: CDR1 DFQATT, CDR2 SNEGSKA (reference sequence). Trimming removed 6 bases at V and 5 bases at J, with 5 bases between. The CDR3: CSAGDNEQFF. Written as DNA, the CDR3 is TGCAGTGCAGGGGACAATGAGCAGTTCTTC.

CDR3: CASSMFWLDNEQFF. CDR3 in DNA: TGTGCCAGTAGTATGTTTTGGTTGGACAATGAGCAGTTCTTC. The chain has TRBV19 and TRBJ2-1; D gene unclear. The V end lost 3 bases, the J end lost 5 bases, and 11 bases lay between the germline ends. The CDR3 has 14 amino acids. Germline V lookup: CDR1 LNHDA, CDR2 SQIVND (reference sequence).

The rearrangement links TRBV5-6 to TRBJ2-7; D gene ambiguous. Germline CDR1 is SGHDT and CDR2 is YYEEEE. Trimming took 4 bases from V and 2 from J, leaving 13 bases between them. CDR3 size: 14 residues. CDR3 protein: CASSRSGVTYEQYF. The CDR3 DNA follows: TGTGCCAGCAGCCGTTCAGGAGTTACCTACGAGCAGTACTTC.

The chain joins TRBV7-2 to TRBJ1-5; 9 positions match TRBD1. With V trimmed by 3 bases and J by 5 bases, 2 bases remained unmatched. CDR1 is SGHTA and CDR2 is FQGNSA in the germline V gene. The CDR3 spans 14 residues. As DNA, the CDR3 is TGTGCCAGCAGCTTTGGGACAGGGTATCAGCCCCAGCATTTT. This gives the protein CASSFGTGYQPQHF.

The chain combines TRBV4-3 with TRBJ1-2; tentatively, D is TRBD1 (6 bases). Trimming removed 0 bases at V and 8 bases at J, with 16 bases between. The CDR3 runs to 15 residues. Germline CDR1 LGHNA, CDR2 YSLEER. This CDR3 reads CASSQDRAGERGYTF. The DNA for the CDR3 is TGCGCCAGCAGCCAAGATCGGGCAGGGGAGAGGGGCTACACCTTC.

This chain joins TRBV27 and TRBJ1-1; possibly TRBD1 for D (5 bases). The length of the CDR3 is 14 residues. Germline V gives CDR1 MNHEY, CDR2 SMNVEV (reference sequence). V was cut by 4 bases and J by 0 bases, with 9 bases left in between. As DNA, the CDR3 is TGTGCCAGCAGTTCAGCAGGGATGAACACTGAAGCTTTCTTT. It encodes CASSSAGMNTEAFF.

The chain recombines TRBV2 with TRBJ2-1; a possible D gene is TRBD2 (6 bases). The CDR3 spans 15 residues. Germline V lookup: CDR1 SNHLY, CDR2 FYNNEI. Trimming left V 5 bases short and J 4 bases short, with 15 bases between. As DNA, the CDR3 is TGTGCCAGCAGTTTGAGCGGGCCTAATTACAATGAGCAGTTCTTC. Protein product: CASSLSGPNYNEQFF.

The chain employs TRBV7-9 and TRBJ2-4; TRBD1 matches 10 bases. Germline trimming cut 5 bases from V and 0 bases from J; bases unmatched to any gene: 7. The V gene's germline CDR1 is SEHNR and CDR2 FQNEAQ (reference sequence). CDR3 size: 17 residues. CDR3 in amino acids: CASSQSGTGVAKNIQYF. The DNA of the CDR3 is TGTGCCAGCAGCCAATCCGGGACAGGGGTAGCCAAAAACATTCAGTACTTC.

The V call is TRBV27, the J call TRBJ2-1; 12 nucleotides align to TRBD2. CDR3 size: 15 residues. Trimming at V came to 3 bases and at J to 6 bases, leaving 3 bases not matched to a gene. The germline V gene encodes CDR1 MNHEY and CDR2 SMNVEV (reference sequence). The DNA for the CDR3 is TGTGCCAGCAGTTTCCAGACTAGCGGGAGCAATGAGCAGTTCTTC. Translation gives CASSFQTSGSNEQFF.

The chain links TRBV6-5 to TRBJ1-1; D ambiguous. Germline-derived CDR1 and CDR2 are MNHEY and SVGAGI. CDR3 length equals 14 residues. V lost 4 bases and J 0 bases, leaving 9 bases between the germline ends. In nucleotides, the CDR3 is TGTGCCAGCAGTTCTGAGACCATGAACACTGAAGCTTTCTTT. Amino acid sequence: CASSSETMNTEAFF.

The V gene is TRBV25-1, the J gene TRBJ2-3; a weak D match, TRBD2 (5 bases). V shed 7 bases and J shed 4 bases, with 9 bases lying between them. Germline assignment: CDR1 MGHDK and CDR2 SYGVNS. This CDR3 is built from 12 residues. CDR3 in amino acids: CASTEGPDTQYF. The DNA for the CDR3 is TGTGCCAGCACCGAGGGCCCAGATACGCAGTATTTT. Complete variable domain (other parts from reference TRBV25-1 and TRBJ2-3): EADIYQTPRYLVIGTGKKITLECSQTMGHDKMYWYQQDPGMELHLIHYSYGVNSTEKGDLSSESTVSRIRTEHFPLTLESARPSHTSQYLCASTEGPDTQYFGPGTRLTVL.

This chain uses TRBV5-1 with TRBJ1-5; D may be TRBD1 (6 bases). Trimming took 0 bases from V and 3 from J, leaving 7 bases between them. Per the germline V gene, CDR1 is SGHRS and CDR2 is YFSETQ. There are 14 residues in the CDR3. CDR3 loop: CASSLGDTNQPQHF. CDR3 coding DNA: TGCGCCAGCAGCTTGGGGGACACCAATCAGCCCCAGCATTTT.

V is TRBV9 and J is TRBJ1-2; 7 bases map to TRBD1. This CDR3 is 12 amino acids long. The junction had 4 bases not matched to a gene; V was cut back by 5 bases and J by 6 bases. The germline gives CDR1 SGDLS, CDR2 YYNGEE. The CDR3 protein is CASSHTGDGYTF. The DNA of the CDR3 is TGTGCCAGCAGTCATACAGGGGATGGCTACACCTTC. Together with reference TRBV9 and TRBJ1-2, the CDR3 gives the full variable domain: DSGVTQTPKHLITATGQRVTLRCSPRSGDLSVYWYQQSLDQGLQFLIQYYNGEERAKGNILERFSAQQFPDLHSELNLSSLELGDSALYFCASSHTGDGYTFGSGTRLTVV.

The rearrangement links TRBV4-1 to TRBJ2-7; 12 bases are a match to TRBD2. The germline gives CDR1 MGHRA, CDR2 YSYEKL. J was trimmed by 1 base and V by 3 bases; bases with no gene match: 4. The CDR3 contains 16 residues. Written as DNA, the CDR3 is TGCGCCAGCAGCCAGGCCGGGACTAGCGGGTCCTACGAGCAGTACTTC. Translating it yields CASSQAGTSGSYEQYF.

The CDR3 region has the DNA TGTGCCAGTAGCCGACAGGGGATTGACTATGGCTACACCTTC. Translation gives CASSRQGIDYGYTF. The gene calls are TRBV19 and TRBJ1-2; TRBD1 matches at 8 bases. The CDR3 is made up of 14 amino acids. Looked up from germline, CDR1 is LNHDA and CDR2 is SQIVND (reference sequence). Unmatched junction bases numbered 6, after V lost 6 bases and J lost 3 bases. Combining the CDR3 with reference TRBV19 and TRBJ1-2 gives the whole variable domain DGGITQSPKYLFRKEGQNVTLSCEQNLNHDAMYWYRQDPGQGLRLIYYSQIVNDFQKGDIAEGYSVSREKKESFPLTVTSAQKNPTAFYLCASSRQGIDYGYTFGSGTRLTVV.

The CDR3, as DNA: TGCGCCAGCAGCCAACAAGCTGAAGGGACAGGGAAGAAGACCCAGTACTTC. It encodes CASSQQAEGTGKKTQYF. The chain combines TRBV4-1 with TRBJ2-5, with 9 bases lining up with TRBD1. The CDR3 is made up of 17 amino acids. Germline CDR1 reads MGHRA; CDR2 reads YSYEKL. With V trimmed by 2 bases and J by 6 bases, 13 bases remained unmatched.

The CDR3 nucleotides read TGTGCCAGCAGTGAAACCGCAGATACGCAGTATTTT. Translating it yields CASSETADTQYF. The rearrangement joins TRBV2 to TRBJ2-3, with D hard to call. Deletions cut 2 bases from V and 4 bases from J, with 4 bases between. The CDR3 sequence is 12 residues long. Germline V gene data show CDR1 as SNHLY and CDR2 as FYNNEI.